A single sample gave rise to the 19 T cell receptor beta chains below, sequenced in a study of blood T cells in healthy people across ages. A second PCR, run for about 6 to 12 cycles, used a sample-barcoded 5' primer plus a J-beta primer mix. Using its own MiXCR run on the 5' RACE reads, TCRdb lists one record per CDR3 protein. The sample lists 800,000 to 950,000 distinct CDR3 sequences; 25% to 35% were seen once. In addition, the sample was reused for a study of T cells of mothers and their children.

The specimen sequenced was blood. Receptors were obtained from a woman aged 35 to 49 in good health.

This rearrangement joins TRBV20-1 to TRBJ2-4; D is uncertain. Germline lookup yields CDR1 DFQATT and CDR2 SNEGSKA (reference sequence). The CDR3 is made up of 10 amino acids. V was trimmed by 2 bases and J by 15 bases, leaving 11 bases between them. For the CDR3, the DNA is TGCAGTGCTAGAAGGCATTTTCTGTACTTC. This gives the protein CSARRHFLYF.

This chain joins TRBV5-1 and TRBJ2-3; 9 bases line up with TRBD2. The V gene's germline CDR1 is SGHRS and CDR2 YFSETQ. This CDR3 comprises 17 residues. J gave up 0 bases and V 0 bases, and 5 bases lay outside the gene matches. CDR3 residues: CASSLGASGASTDTQYF. The CDR3 DNA follows: TGCGCCAGCAGCTTGGGTGCTAGCGGGGCTAGCACAGATACGCAGTATTTT.

Regarding this clonotype: A much larger clonotype is one base distant, so this may be a read error. The V and J genes are TRBV15 and TRBJ2-7; D might be TRBD2 (5 bases). In germline, CDR1 is LNHNV, CDR2 YYDKDF (reference sequence). This CDR3 is 13 amino acids long. The CDR3 loop reads CATRRAPGYEQYF. In nucleotides, the CDR3 is TGTGCCACCCGCAGAGCCCCGGGGTACGAGCAGTACTTC.

This clonotype was picked up a small number of times. Here the CDR3 DNA reads TGTGCCAGCAGTTTATTTCGGGACTTGGGACGTCTAGCTGCGGCCCAGTACTTC. This encodes CASSLFRDLGRLAAAQYF. V is TRBV28 and J is TRBJ2-5; tentatively, D is TRBD2 (6 bases). This CDR3 comprises 18 residues. With 1 base removed from V and 9 bases from J, the gap between germline ends came to 27 bases. The germline CDR1 and CDR2 sequences are MDHEN and SYDVKM. The full variable domain, in which reference TRBV28 and TRBJ2-5 provide the parts outside the CDR3, is DVKVTQSSRYLVKRTGEKVFLECVQDMDHENMFWYRQDPGLGLRLIYFSYDVKMKEKGDIPEGYSVSREKKERFSLILESASTNQTSMYLCASSLFRDLGRLAAAQYFGPGTRLLVL.

This clonotype has ten or more counts. This chain uses TRBV7-2 with TRBJ2-7; 8 nucleotides match TRBD1. The CDR3 covers 15 residues. Trimming removed 5 bases from V and 3 bases from J; junction bases left unmatched: 9. Germline assignment: CDR1 SGHTA and CDR2 FQGNSA. The CDR3 DNA reads TGTGCCAGCAGCGCAGCTCCCGGGACAGGCTACGAGCAGTACTTC. Translated: CASSAAPGTGYEQYF.

In this sample, this clonotype turned up many times. V and J are TRBV27 and TRBJ1-5; TRBD1 agrees at 9 bases. V lost 6 bases to trimming and J lost 7 bases; unmatched junction nucleotides: 4. This CDR3 has 13 amino acids. The V gene's germline CDR1 is MNHEY and CDR2 SMNVEV (reference sequence). This chain's CDR3 is CASSPDRGQPQHF. CDR3 DNA: TGTGCCAGCAGCCCGGACAGGGGCCAGCCCCAGCATTTT.

This clonotype has only a few counts. The V gene is TRBV20-1, the J gene TRBJ1-2; D may be TRBD1 (6 bases). Germline-derived CDR1 and CDR2 are DFQATT and SNEGSKA (reference sequence). This CDR3 region has 13 residues. V was trimmed by 3 bases and J by 10 bases, leaving 18 bases between them. The CDR3 DNA is TGCAGTGCTAGCGGTACCGGACAGAGGCCCTACACCTTC. Translating gives CSASGTGQRPYTF.

This clonotype was found many times. This chain links TRBV6-6 with TRBJ1-2; TRBD1 might be the D (6 bases). This CDR3 comprises 14 residues. The V gene lost 0 bases and the J gene lost 2 bases, with 7 bases spanning the gap. Germline V lookup: CDR1 MNHNY, CDR2 SVGAGI (reference sequence). The CDR3 bases are TGTGCCAGCAGTTACTCAAGGGGGAACTATGGCTACACCTTC. Translating it yields CASSYSRGNYGYTF.

The chain combines TRBV9 with TRBJ2-2; the D is unclear. This CDR3 spans 13 amino acids. Trimming cost V 0 bases and J 7 bases, with 7 bases left between them. Germline V gene lookup returns CDR1 SGDLS and CDR2 YYNGEE. CDR3: CASSVAGVGELFF. The DNA of the CDR3 is TGTGCCAGCAGCGTAGCTGGGGTCGGGGAGCTGTTTTTT.

Regarding this clonotype: Being one base from a much bigger clone, this may be a read error. The chain employs TRBV20-1 and TRBJ2-1; 7 positions agree with TRBD2. This CDR3 has 12 residues. Per germline, CDR1 DFQATT and CDR2 SNEGSKA (reference sequence). The V gene end was trimmed by 6 bases and the J gene end by 6 bases; junction bases not matched to a gene: 5. CDR3 in amino acids: CSAELASNEQFF. The CDR3 coding sequence is TGCAGTGCAGAACTAGCGAGCAATGAGCAGTTCTTC.

This clonotype was seen a few times. The chain is built from TRBV3-1 and TRBJ2-1; TRBD2 matches 10 bases. The V gene's germline CDR1 is LGHDT and CDR2 YNNKEL (reference sequence). The CDR3 has 18 amino acids. Losses at the gene ends were 0 bases for V and 2 bases for J; bases not matched to a gene: 7. CDR3 coding DNA: TGTGCCAGCAGCCAAGATCCCCCTAGCGGGGGCCCCTACAATGAGCAGTTCTTC. This translates into CASSQDPPSGGPYNEQFF.

This clonotype has a handful of counts. This may be a read error: a much more frequent sequence differs by one nucleotide. The rearrangement joins TRBV4-3 to TRBJ2-1, with 10 bases fitting TRBD2. With V trimmed by 1 base and J by 1 base, 4 bases remained unmatched. The CDR3 totals 17 residues. Germline loops: CDR1 LGHNA, CDR2 YSLEER. For the CDR3, the DNA is TGCGCCAGCAGCCAAGGGGAACTAGCGGGATCCTACAATGAGCAGTTCTTC. Translated, it gives CASSQGELAGSYNEQFF.

This clonotype was seen only a few times. The V and J genes are TRBV21-1 and TRBJ2-4; TRBD2, as called in the table, went unchecked against the DNA. TRBV21-1 is classified as a pseudogene. This CDR3 comprises 16 residues. This chain's CDR3 is CASSNWRGGLRNIQYF. Here the CDR3 DNA reads TGTGCCAGCAGCAACTGGCGGGGGGGCCTCAGAAACATTCAGTACTTC.

This clonotype was seen only a few times. V is TRBV6-5 and J is TRBJ1-5; D perhaps matches TRBD1 (5 bases). Trimming pared 6 bases from V and 6 bases from J, leaving 9 bases between. The germline gives CDR1 MNHEY, CDR2 SVGAGI. The CDR3 extends over 12 amino acids. CDR3 in DNA: TGTGCCAGCAGGGGAAGGGGTCAGCCCCAGCATTTT. Translating gives CASRGRGQPQHF.

The gene calls are TRBV7-2 and TRBJ2-3; 8 bases are a match to TRBD1. Germline V gene sequence: CDR1 SGHTA, CDR2 FQGNSA. V was pared by 5 bases and J by 3 bases, with 13 bases of the junction left unmatched. The CDR3 length is 17 residues. Written as DNA, the CDR3 is TGTGCCAGCAGCCAATCCTCCGGGACAGGAGCAACAGATACGCAGTATTTT. This encodes CASSQSSGTGATDTQYF.

The genes are TRBV6-2 or TRBV6-3 and TRBJ1-5; D is uncertain. Trimming removed 7 bases from V and 5 bases from J, with 15 bases in between. This CDR3 has 14 residues. The germline V gene encodes CDR1 MNHEY and CDR2 SVGEGT. This CDR3 is CASTDGLGDQPQHF. The CDR3 nucleotides read TGTGCCAGCACCGACGGACTGGGCGATCAGCCCCAGCATTTT.

This clonotype has only a few counts. The chain is built from TRBV3-1 and TRBJ1-5, with a tentative D call TRBD1 (6 bases). This CDR3 is 14 amino acids long. CDR1 is LGHDT and CDR2 is YNNKEL in the germline V gene (reference sequence). V gave up 2 bases and J gave up 1 base, with 6 bases separating them. CDR3 sequence reads: CASSQRGSNQPQHF. As DNA, the CDR3 is TGTGCCAGCAGCCAAAGGGGGAGCAATCAGCCCCAGCATTTT.

This clonotype was observed many times. The chain links TRBV12-3 or TRBV12-4 to TRBJ2-5; 8 bases agree with TRBD1. Unmatched junction bases numbered 1, after V lost 3 bases and J lost 1 base. This CDR3 has 14 amino acids. The CDR3 region has the DNA TGTGCCAGCAGTTTGGGGACAGGCCAAGAGACCCAGTACTTC. Amino acids: CASSLGTGQETQYF.

The genes are TRBV12-3 or TRBV12-4 and TRBJ2-1, with TRBD2 matching 13 bases. Trimming at V came to 6 bases and at J to 9 bases, leaving 8 bases not matched to a gene. CDR3 length equals 15 residues. The CDR3 bases are TGTGCCAGCAGCCCCGGGACTAGCGGGGCCCGTGAGCAGTTCTTC. Its protein product is CASSPGTSGAREQFF.